One sample yielded the 7 T cell receptor beta chains listed below, sequenced in a study of siplizumab effects on memory and regulatory T cells. Using immunoSEQ multiplex PCR, the repertoire was profiled, and TCRdb retains in-frame clones only, with some absent. The sample has some 100,000 clones; under 95% are singletons. Sequenced input: Tregs sorted from blood. All receptors derive from a human donor in good health.

This rearrangement joins TRBV10-3 to TRBJ2-3; 8 bases map to TRBD1. V was pared by 4 bases and J by 4 bases, with 1 base of the junction left unmatched. Germline CDR1 reads ENHRY; CDR2 reads SYGVKD. The CDR3 totals 13 residues. The chain's CDR3 is CAISGQGPDTQYF. The CDR3 bases are TGTGCCATCAGTGGACAGGGGCCAGATACGCAGTATTTT.

The chain links TRBV6-5 to TRBJ2-3; no clear D. Trimming cost V 3 bases and J 2 bases, with 9 bases left between them. The CDR3 totals 14 residues. Germline loops: CDR1 MNHEY, CDR2 SVGAGI. CDR3 amino acids: CASSYSVITDTQYF. The CDR3 DNA reads TGTGCCAGCAGTTATTCGGTCATCACAGATACGCAGTATTTT.

CDR3 residues: CASSIAQIIGANVLTF. The CDR3 DNA is TGTGCCAGTAGTATCGCCCAGATAATAGGGGCCAACGTCCTGACTTTC. The chain combines TRBV19 with TRBJ2-6; the D is unclear. Trimming shortened V by 3 bases and J by 4 bases, and 13 bases separated the two germline ends. The CDR3 has 16 residues. Germline V gene sequence: CDR1 LNHDA, CDR2 SQIVND (reference sequence).

The chain is built from TRBV18 and TRBJ1-5; D unclear. Germline V gene lookup returns CDR1 KGHSH and CDR2 LQKENI. The ends were cut back, 6 bases at V and 3 bases at J, with 12 bases in the middle. The CDR3 is 14 residues long. The CDR3 protein is CASSSTADNQPQHF. The CDR3 DNA follows: TGTGCCAGCTCGTCTACAGCGGACAATCAGCCCCAGCATTTT.

In nucleotides, the CDR3 is TGTGCTAGTGGCGGAGGGCGCTTTCTAGAGACCGGGGAGCTGTTTTTT. This sequence encodes CASGGGRFLETGELFF. The chain joins TRBV12-5 to TRBJ2-2, with D maybe TRBD2 (6 bases). V dropped 6 bases and J dropped 5 bases, with 19 bases sitting between them. Germline assignment: CDR1 LGHNT and CDR2 FRNRAP. The CDR3 sequence is 16 residues long.

The chain couples TRBV5-1 to TRBJ2-1, with 11 bases matching TRBD1. Germline CDR1 is SGHRS and CDR2 is YFSETQ. V trimming: 4 bases; J trimming: 3 bases; junction bases outside the gene matches: 9. The CDR3 sequence is 17 residues long. CDR3 in DNA: TGCGCCAGCAGCCAACCGGGACAGGGGGTTAACTACAATGAGCAGTTCTTC. The encoded protein is CASSQPGQGVNYNEQFF.

In its sample, this clone was seen once. The CDR3: CASSLLGRGRDTGQYF. CDR3 DNA: TGTGCCAGCAGTTTATTAGGCAGGGGGCGTGATACGGGGCAGTATTTT. The chain carries TRBV27 and TRBJ2-3; TRBD1 aligns across 8 bases. Germline V gene lookup returns CDR1 MNHEY and CDR2 SMNVEV (reference sequence). CDR3 size: 16 residues. V dropped 1 base and J dropped 11; count of bases not matched to a gene: 14.